This T cell receptor (beta chain) was recovered during a study of regulatory T cells in long-lasting Graves disease. Looking at the study overall: Antithyroid drugs had been taken by newly diagnosed Graves' patients for under 3 months. Study findings and constraints: Owing to a sample size that was small, accuracy may have been reduced. Persistent disease exhibited a predilection for TRBV28, TRBJ1-2 and TRBJ2-5.

Time point given: newly diagnosed GD, antithyroid drugs for less than 3 months. Isolated PBMC RNA provided the starting material for the TCR library. Germline V gene sequence: CDR1 KGHSH, CDR2 LQKENI. CDR3 length: 17 amino acids. Trimming took off 4 bases at V and 0 bases at J, with 16 bases between the two ends. HTBI primers from iRepertoire and Arm-PCR of CDR3 regions yielded the TCR beta libraries. TCRdb re-called the multiplex PCR reads through MiXCR, storing one row per CDR3 protein. The repertoire holds 600,000 to 650,000 distinct CDR3 sequences, with roughly 16% as singletons. Only a few counts were recorded for this clonotype. The antigen remains undetermined. Separately, the same data were catalogued under a study of T cells in Graves' hyperthyroidism and ophthalmopathy. From that study: Appearing also in blood were most of the thyroid clonotypes expanded above 0.001.

The TCR sequence derives from a woman aged 25-40 years with Graves disease. Sequenced material: peripheral blood mononuclear cells (PBMCs), taken at new diagnosis, from a patient treated with antithyroid drugs. The genes are TRBV18 and TRBJ1-3, with TRBD1 as a possible D gene (5 bases). The CDR3 loop is CASSLWDPGISGNTIYF. Here the CDR3 DNA reads TGTGCCAGCTCACTATGGGACCCCGGGATCTCTGGAAACACCATATATTTT.